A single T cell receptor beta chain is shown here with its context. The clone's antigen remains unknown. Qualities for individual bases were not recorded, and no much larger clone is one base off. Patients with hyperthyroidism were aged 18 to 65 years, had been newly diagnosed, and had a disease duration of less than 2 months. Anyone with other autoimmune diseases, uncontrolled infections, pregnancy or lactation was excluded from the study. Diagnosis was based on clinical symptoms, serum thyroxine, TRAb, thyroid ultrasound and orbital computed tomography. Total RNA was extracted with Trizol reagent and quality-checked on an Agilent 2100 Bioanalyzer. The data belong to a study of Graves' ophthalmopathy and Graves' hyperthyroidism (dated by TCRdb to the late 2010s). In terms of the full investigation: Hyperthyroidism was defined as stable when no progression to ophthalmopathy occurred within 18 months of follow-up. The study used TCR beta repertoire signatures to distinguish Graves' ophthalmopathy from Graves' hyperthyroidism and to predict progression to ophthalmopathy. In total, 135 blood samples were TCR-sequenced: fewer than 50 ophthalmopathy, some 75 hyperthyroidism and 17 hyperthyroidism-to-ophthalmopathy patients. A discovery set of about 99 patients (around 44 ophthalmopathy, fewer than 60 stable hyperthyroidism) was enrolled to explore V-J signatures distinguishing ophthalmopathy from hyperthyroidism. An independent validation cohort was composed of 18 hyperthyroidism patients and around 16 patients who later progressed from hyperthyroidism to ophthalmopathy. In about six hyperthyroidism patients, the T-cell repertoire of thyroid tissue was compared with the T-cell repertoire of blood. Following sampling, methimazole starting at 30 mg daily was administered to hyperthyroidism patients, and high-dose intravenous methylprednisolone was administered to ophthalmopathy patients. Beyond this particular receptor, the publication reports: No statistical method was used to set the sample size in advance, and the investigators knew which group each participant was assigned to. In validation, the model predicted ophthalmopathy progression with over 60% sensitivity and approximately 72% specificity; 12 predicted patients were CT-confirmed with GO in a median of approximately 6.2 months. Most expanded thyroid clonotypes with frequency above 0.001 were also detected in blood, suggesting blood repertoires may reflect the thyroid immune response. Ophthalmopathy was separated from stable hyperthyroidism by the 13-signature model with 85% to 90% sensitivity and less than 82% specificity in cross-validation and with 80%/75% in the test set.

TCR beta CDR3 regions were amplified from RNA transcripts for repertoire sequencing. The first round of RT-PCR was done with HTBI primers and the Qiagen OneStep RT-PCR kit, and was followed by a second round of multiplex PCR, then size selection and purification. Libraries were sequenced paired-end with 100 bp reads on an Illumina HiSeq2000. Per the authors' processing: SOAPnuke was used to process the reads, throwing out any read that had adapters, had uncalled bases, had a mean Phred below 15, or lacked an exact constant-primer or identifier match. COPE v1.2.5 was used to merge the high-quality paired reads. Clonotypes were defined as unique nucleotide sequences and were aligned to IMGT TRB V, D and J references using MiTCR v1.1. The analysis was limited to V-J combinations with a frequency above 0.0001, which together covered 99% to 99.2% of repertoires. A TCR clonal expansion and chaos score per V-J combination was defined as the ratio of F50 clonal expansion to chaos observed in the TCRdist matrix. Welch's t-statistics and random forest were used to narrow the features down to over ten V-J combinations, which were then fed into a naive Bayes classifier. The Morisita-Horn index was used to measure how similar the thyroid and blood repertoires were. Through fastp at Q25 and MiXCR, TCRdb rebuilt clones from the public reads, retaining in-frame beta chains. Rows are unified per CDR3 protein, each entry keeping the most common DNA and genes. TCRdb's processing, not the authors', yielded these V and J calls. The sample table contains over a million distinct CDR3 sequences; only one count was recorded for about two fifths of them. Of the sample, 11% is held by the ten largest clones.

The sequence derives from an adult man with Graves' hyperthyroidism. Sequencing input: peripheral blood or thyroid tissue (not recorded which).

The sequenced DNA is TGTGCCAGCAGCTTGGATCACTCGGGGGGGACAAAAAGTTCCTACGAGCAGTACTTC. This is translated as CASSLDHSGGTKSSYEQYF. Recombination joined TRBV5-6 with TRBJ2-7, with TRBD2 identical over 8 junction bases. V and J are trimmed by 0 bases and 1 base, and the gene matches miss 15 bases of the junction. The CDR3 holds 19 amino acids from the cysteine to the phenylalanine. Just CDR3 DNA is preserved here, 57 bases in frame from base 1. CDR1 SGHDT and CDR2 YYEEEE are derived from the germline V gene.